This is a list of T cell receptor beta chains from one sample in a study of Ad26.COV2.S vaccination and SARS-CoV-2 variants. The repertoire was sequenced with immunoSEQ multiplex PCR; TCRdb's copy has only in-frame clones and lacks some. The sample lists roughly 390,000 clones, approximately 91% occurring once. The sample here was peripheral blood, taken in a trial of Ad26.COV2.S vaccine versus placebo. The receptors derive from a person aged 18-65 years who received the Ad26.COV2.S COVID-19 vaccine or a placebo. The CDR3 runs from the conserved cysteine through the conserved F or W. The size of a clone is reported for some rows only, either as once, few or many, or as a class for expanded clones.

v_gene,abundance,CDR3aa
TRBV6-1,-,CASSEVPGPNTGELFF
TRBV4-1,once,CASSHVLNQQGGDGYTF
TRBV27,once,CASSLASGAYEQYF
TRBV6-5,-,CASSRPSVTEQFF
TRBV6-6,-,CASSTNDRDSPLHF
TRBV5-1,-,CASSTTTARTEAFF
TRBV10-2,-,CATYTGITGELFF
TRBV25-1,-,CASSVAGTYGYTF
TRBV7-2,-,CASSARTSGGVELFF
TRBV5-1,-,CASSLGMREKLFF
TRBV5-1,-,CASSPLVTGSHGYTF
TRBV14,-,CASSPRDRHEQYF
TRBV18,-,CASSPTTASTNEKLFF
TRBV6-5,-,CASSYAGLSTEAFF
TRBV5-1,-,CASSATGAYYEQYF
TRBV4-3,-,CASSQDGLPTPEEKLFF
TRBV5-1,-,CASSLVLEPSYEQYF
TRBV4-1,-,CASSQEGGGVRELFF
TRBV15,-,CATSRFSGERDSPLHF
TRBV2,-,CASLLGTSGVGTQYF
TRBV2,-,CASSEAGQGYGYTF
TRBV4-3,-,CASSQDISPVGYTF
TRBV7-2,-,CASSLQDINQPQHF